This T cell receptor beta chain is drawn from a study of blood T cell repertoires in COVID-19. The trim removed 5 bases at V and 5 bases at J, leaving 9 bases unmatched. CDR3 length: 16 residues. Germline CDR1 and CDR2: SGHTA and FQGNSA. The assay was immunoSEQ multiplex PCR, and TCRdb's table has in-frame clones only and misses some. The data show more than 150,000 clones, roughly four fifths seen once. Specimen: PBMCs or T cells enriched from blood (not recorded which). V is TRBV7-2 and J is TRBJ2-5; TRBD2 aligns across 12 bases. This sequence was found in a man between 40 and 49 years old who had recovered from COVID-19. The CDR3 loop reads CASSQTSGRMGETQYF. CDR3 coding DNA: TGTGCCAGCAGCCAGACTAGCGGGAGAATGGGGGAGACCCAGTACTTC.